Below are 2 T cell receptor beta chains sequenced from a single sample in a study of T cell repertoires in cytomegalovirus infection. TCRdb reprocessed the reads via MiXCR and lists one record per CDR3 protein. The repertoire holds roughly 860,000 distinct CDR3 sequences, approximately 29% seen once, with 9.5% to 15% in the top ten. For these TCRs, the target antigens are not known. Sequencing was performed on cultured CD8+ T cells from PBMCs, taken from culture after CMV antigen stimulation. The receptor source for this set is a human donor in good health (CMV status not recorded). Some clones in this sample may be carry-over from other donors' samples.

The DNA of the CDR3 is TGTGCCAGCAGTTACTCGAGGGGAACCGTCGACACCGGGGAGCTGTTTTTT. Its protein product is CASSYSRGTVDTGELFF. This chain joins TRBV6-2 or TRBV6-3 and TRBJ2-2; D tentatively fits TRBD1 or TRBD2 (5 bases each). Between the trimmed V and J ends, which lost 0 bases and 3 bases, there was a span of 14 bases. The CDR3 is made up of 17 amino acids. Germline V gene sequence: CDR1 MNHEY, CDR2 SVGEGT.

This clonotype was recorded a few times. The rearrangement links TRBV10-2 to TRBJ2-3; 7 nucleotides align to TRBD2. The CDR3 has 14 amino acids. Germline values: CDR1 WSHSY, CDR2 SAAADI. Trimming took 6 bases from V and 2 from J; bases not matched to a gene: 5. CDR3 residues: CASRKRGLTDTQYF. CDR3 nucleotide sequence: TGCGCCAGCAGGAAGCGGGGACTCACAGATACGCAGTATTTT.